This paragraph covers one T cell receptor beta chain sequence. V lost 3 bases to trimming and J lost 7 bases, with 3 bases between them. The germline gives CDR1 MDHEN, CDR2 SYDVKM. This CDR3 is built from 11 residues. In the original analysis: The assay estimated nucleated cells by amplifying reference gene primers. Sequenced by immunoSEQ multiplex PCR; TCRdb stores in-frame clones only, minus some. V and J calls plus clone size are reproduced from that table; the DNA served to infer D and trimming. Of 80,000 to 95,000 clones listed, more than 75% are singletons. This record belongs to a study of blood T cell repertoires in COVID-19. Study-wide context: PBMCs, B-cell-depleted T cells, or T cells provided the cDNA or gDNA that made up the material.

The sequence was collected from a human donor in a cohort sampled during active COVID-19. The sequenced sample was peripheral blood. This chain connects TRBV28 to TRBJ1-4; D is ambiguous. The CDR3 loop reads CASSFSEKLFF. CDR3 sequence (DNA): TGTGCCAGCAGTTTTAGTGAAAAACTGTTTTTT.